These 6 T cell receptor beta chains came from one sample sequenced in a study of tissue T cells after allogeneic stem cell transplantation. Sequencing used immunoSEQ multiplex PCR; TCRdb keeps in-frame clones, though not all of them. This listing includes nine to ten clones. The source was bone marrow, collected at autopsy. These receptors were obtained from a female patient between 40 and 75 years old with steroid-refractory graft-versus-host disease after an allogeneic stem cell transplant. A subset of T cells may come from the graft donor.

The chain combines TRBV20-1 with TRBJ2-2; 12 nucleotides align to TRBD2. The CDR3 is made up of 15 amino acids. Germline loops: CDR1 DFQATT, CDR2 SNEGSKA (reference sequence). The V gene end was trimmed by 3 bases and the J gene end by 6 bases; junction bases not matched to a gene: 5. The CDR3 sequence: CSASKASGRAGELFF. CDR3 DNA sequence: TGCAGTGCTAGTAAAGCTAGCGGGAGGGCCGGGGAGCTGTTTTTT.

V usage is TRBV3-1 (or the pseudogene TRBV3-2) and J usage is TRBJ2-7; D is unclear. Germline V gene data show CDR1 as LGHDT and CDR2 as YNNKEL (reference sequence). The CDR3 spans 16 residues. V shed 5 bases and J shed 5 bases, with 22 bases lying between them. The DNA of the CDR3 is TGTGCCAGCAGCTTTCTAATTCCTTTCGTGTTAGACGAGCAGTACTTC. Its translation: CASSFLIPFVLDEQYF.

This sequence joins TRBV10-3 and TRBJ1-1, with 8 positions matching TRBD1. This CDR3 has 15 residues. Germline lookup yields CDR1 ENHRY and CDR2 SYGVKD. Trimming cost V 3 bases and J 1 base; bases outside gene matches: 4. CDR3: CAISEAGTGNTEAFF. CDR3 nucleotides: TGTGCCATCAGTGAAGCCGGGACAGGGAACACTGAAGCTTTCTTT.

This chain uses TRBV3-1 (or the pseudogene TRBV3-2) with TRBJ2-7, with D unclear. The CDR3 contains 11 residues. CDR1 LGHDT and CDR2 YNNKEL come from the germline V gene (reference sequence). V lost 2 bases and J 6 bases, leaving 5 bases between the germline ends. The CDR3, as DNA: TGTGCCAGCAGCCAATGGACCGAGCAGTACTTC. Amino acid sequence: CASSQWTEQYF.

The rearrangement links TRBV12-3 or TRBV12-4 to TRBJ1-1, with no clear D. Trimming stripped 1 base from V and 2 bases from J, with 5 bases between. CDR3 size: 13 residues. This CDR3 is CASSLGGNTEAFF. As DNA, the CDR3 is TGTGCCAGCAGTTTAGGAGGTAACACTGAAGCTTTCTTT.

The CDR3: CAIRSGTGRINYEQYF. The CDR3 DNA reads TGTGCCATCAGATCCGGGACAGGACGAATAAACTACGAGCAGTACTTC. J is TRBJ2-7 and V is TRBV10-3; 8 nucleotides match TRBD1. Germline V gene lookup returns CDR1 ENHRY and CDR2 SYGVKD. This CDR3 comprises 16 residues. The junction had 13 bases not matched to a gene; V was cut back by 6 bases and J by 3 bases.